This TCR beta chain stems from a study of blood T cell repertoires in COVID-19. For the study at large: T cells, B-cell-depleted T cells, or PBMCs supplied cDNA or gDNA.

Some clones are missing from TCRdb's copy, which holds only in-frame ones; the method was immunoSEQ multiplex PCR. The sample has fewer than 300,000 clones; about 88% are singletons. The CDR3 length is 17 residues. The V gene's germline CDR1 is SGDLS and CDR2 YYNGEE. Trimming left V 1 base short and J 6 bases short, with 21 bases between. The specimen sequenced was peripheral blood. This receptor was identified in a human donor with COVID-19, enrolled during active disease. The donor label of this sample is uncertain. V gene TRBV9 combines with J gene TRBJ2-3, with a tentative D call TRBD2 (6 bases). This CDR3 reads CASSVNDGSPRGDTQYF. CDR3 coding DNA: TGTGCCAGCAGCGTAAACGACGGGAGTCCGAGGGGCGATACGCAGTATTTT.